Following are 17 T cell receptor beta chains from one sample sequenced in a study of preoperative IRX-2 immunotherapy in early breast cancer. Produced via immunoSEQ multiplex PCR; TCRdb's table is partial and in-frame only. The table records under 30,000 clones, 85% to 90% of them present only once. Sample treatment: preoperative locoregional IRX-2 cytokine immunotherapy. The specimen comprised tumor tissue, sampled after IRX-2 immunotherapy. The receptors shown here come from a human donor with breast cancer.

The chain employs TRBV6-1 and TRBJ1-4, with 7 bases matching TRBD1. Germline-derived CDR1 and CDR2 are MNHNS and SASEGT. After removal of 10 bases from V and 4 bases from J, the junction contained 9 bases not matched to a gene. The CDR3 covers 14 residues. The CDR3 here is CATSLGTDNEKLFF. CDR3 bases: TGTGCCACGTCCCTCGGGACAGATAATGAAAAACTGTTTTTT.

This clone was counted only a few times. The chain is built from TRBV2 and TRBJ1-2, with D tentatively TRBD1 (6 bases). The CDR3 consists of 11 residues. Germline assignment: CDR1 SNHLY and CDR2 FYNNEI. The V gene lost 6 bases and the J gene lost 8 bases, with 10 bases spanning the gap. CDR3 in amino acids: CASRGDIGYTF. CDR3 in DNA: TGTGCCAGCAGGGGGGACATAGGCTACACCTTC.

V usage is TRBV27 and J usage is TRBJ2-6, with D hard to call. The germline V and J ends were trimmed by 1 base and 0 bases, with 4 bases remaining between them. CDR1 and CDR2 (germline): MNHEY, SMNVEV (reference sequence). The CDR3 is made up of 15 amino acids. CDR3 DNA: TGTGCCAGCAGTTTATTGGGCTCTGGGGCCAACGTCCTGACTTTC. It yields the protein CASSLLGSGANVLTF.

This clone turned up a few times. The chain is built from TRBV2 and TRBJ1-2; 10 bases line up with TRBD1. Trimming at V came to 3 bases and at J to 14 bases, leaving 12 bases not matched to a gene. Germline CDR1 and CDR2: SNHLY and FYNNEI. The CDR3 length is 14 residues. The CDR3 region has the DNA TGTGCCAGCAGTGATCGGGGACAGGGGATGGAGCTGACCTTC. This codes for CASSDRGQGMELTF.

The chain recombines TRBV6-6 with TRBJ2-2; 9 bases agree with TRBD2. This CDR3 spans 12 amino acids. Germline V gives CDR1 MNHNY, CDR2 SVGAGI (reference sequence). Losses at the gene ends were 5 bases for V and 8 bases for J; bases not matched to a gene: 0. CDR3 DNA: TGTGCCAGCAGTACTAGCGGGGGGGAGCTGTTTTTT. Its translation: CASSTSGGELFF.

The chain links TRBV5-1 to TRBJ2-7; 11 nucleotides agree with TRBD1. This CDR3 is built from 15 residues. V dropped 4 bases and J dropped 7; count of bases not matched to a gene: 10. CDR1 and CDR2 from the germline V gene are SGHRS and YFSETQ. DNA of the CDR3: TGCGCCAGCAGCCAGCCAGGACAGGGGGCGGGGGAGCAGTACTTC. As protein: CASSQPGQGAGEQYF.

The rearrangement links TRBV2 to TRBJ1-6; D is unclear. Trimming left V 1 base short and J 6 bases short, with 4 bases between. Looked up from germline, CDR1 is SNHLY and CDR2 is FYNNEI. The CDR3 runs to 13 residues. The chain's CDR3 is CASSEVANSPLHF. The DNA of the CDR3 is TGTGCCAGCAGTGAAGTAGCTAATTCACCCCTCCACTTT.

The chain has TRBV27 and TRBJ2-5; D ambiguous. This CDR3 is 15 amino acids long. The V gene's germline CDR1 is MNHEY and CDR2 SMNVEV (reference sequence). Trimming pared 5 bases from V and 5 bases from J, leaving 18 bases between. This CDR3 reads CASSPRASIVETQYF. The CDR3 DNA sequence: TGTGCCAGCAGTCCCCGGGCAAGCATAGTGGAGACCCAGTACTTC.

This clone has only one observation. This chain connects TRBV19 to TRBJ1-4; D gene uncertain. Trimming removed 3 bases at V and 7 bases at J, with 9 bases between. The CDR3 runs to 13 residues. The germline gives CDR1 LNHDA, CDR2 SQIVND (reference sequence). CDR3 DNA: TGTGCCAGTAGTATGAGAGTCTTTGAAAAACTGTTTTTT. The encoded protein is CASSMRVFEKLFF.

This sequence joins TRBV30 and TRBJ1-5, with D uncertain. This CDR3 comprises 13 residues. The germline V gene encodes CDR1 GTSNPN and CDR2 SVGIG (reference sequence). Trimming took off 2 bases at V and 2 bases at J, with 7 bases between the two ends. Written as DNA, the CDR3 is TGTGCCTGGAGTTATACTGGCAATCAGCCCCAGCATTTT. Translating gives CAWSYTGNQPQHF.

This chain uses TRBV5-1 with TRBJ2-1; TRBD2 is a possible D gene (5 bases). The CDR3 is made up of 17 amino acids. Per germline, CDR1 SGHRS and CDR2 YFSETQ. V shed 3 bases and J shed 7 bases, with 23 bases lying between them. CDR3 sequence (DNA): TGCGCCAGCAGCTCGCTACTTGGTAGCTCGCGCGGGAATGAGCAGTTCTTC. Protein: CASSSLLGSSRGNEQFF. Combining the CDR3 with reference TRBV5-1 and TRBJ2-1 gives the whole variable domain KAGVTQTPRYLIKTRGQQVTLSCSPISGHRSVSWYQQTPGQGLQFLFEYFSETQRNKGNFPGRFSGRQFSNSRSEMNVSTLELGDSALYLCASSSLLGSSRGNEQFFGPGTRLTVL.

The rearrangement links TRBV5-4 to TRBJ1-4, with 7 bases matching TRBD1. There are 14 residues in the CDR3. The ends lost 4 bases at V and 8 bases at J; junction bases unmatched: 8. Germline V CDR1 and CDR2: SGHNT, YYREEE (reference sequence). This CDR3 is CASSLQGVGEKLFF. In DNA, the CDR3 is TGTGCCAGCAGCCTCCAGGGGGTCGGCGAAAAACTGTTTTTT.

J is TRBJ2-7 and V is TRBV6-1, with 7 positions matching TRBD1. V was clipped by 5 bases and J by 4 bases; unmatched bases: 11. Germline lookup yields CDR1 MNHNS and CDR2 SASEGT. The CDR3 loop spans 15 amino acids. CDR3 DNA: TGTGCCAGCAGTCCGACAGGGTTAGACCTTTACGAGCAGTACTTC. It yields the protein CASSPTGLDLYEQYF.

This chain links TRBV4-1 with TRBJ2-5, with 11 bases matching TRBD2. The CDR3 spans 16 residues. Trimming at V came to 8 bases and at J to 4 bases, leaving 12 bases not matched to a gene. Per the germline V gene, CDR1 is MGHRA and CDR2 is YSYEKL. This CDR3 is CASAGPASGGRETQYF. The CDR3, as DNA: TGCGCCAGCGCGGGGCCGGCTAGCGGGGGGAGAGAGACCCAGTACTTC.

Here the CDR3 DNA reads TGTGCCAGCAGCGGTCAGGGGGCAAATTACGAGCAGTACTTC. Residues: CASSGQGANYEQYF. The chain uses TRBV9 and TRBJ2-7, with TRBD1 matching 8 bases. This CDR3 is 14 amino acids long. With 3 bases clipped from V and 4 bases from J, the junction kept 6 bases outside the gene matches. Germline V gene lookup returns CDR1 SGDLS and CDR2 YYNGEE.

This clone occurred once. This chain joins TRBV4-3 and TRBJ2-6, with D hard to call. Trimming removed 3 bases from V and 4 bases from J, with 10 bases in between. Germline V lookup: CDR1 LGHNA, CDR2 YSLEER. The CDR3 is made up of 15 amino acids. The CDR3, as DNA: TGCGCCAGCAGCCATCGGCAGCTGGGGGCCAACGTCCTGACTTTC. It translates to CASSHRQLGANVLTF.

In regard to this clone: The junction does not match germline at one end; this may be a read error. This chain uses TRBV6-4 with TRBJ2-2, with D uncertain. The CDR3 loop spans 13 amino acids. Germline CDR1 and CDR2: MRHNA and SNTAGT. The CDR3 region is CASSYSYTGELFF. CDR3 sequence (DNA): TGTGCCAGCAGTTACTCGTACACCGGGGAGCTGTTTTTT.